This record covers a single T cell receptor (beta chain). Its specificity is not known. Before regulatory T cell sorting, thawed PBMCs rested overnight at 37°C in about 190 IU/ml IL-2. The sample comes from a study of Tregs in tolerant kidney transplant recipients. Study results and limitations: Activated donor B cell expansion appeared to reveal the most relevant donor-specific TCRbeta repertoire.

CDR1 MDHEN and CDR2 SYDVKM come from the germline V gene. The CDR3 totals 15 residues. The V gene end was trimmed by 4 bases and the J gene end by 8 bases; junction bases not matched to a gene: 10. The data were produced by immunoSEQ multiplex PCR, yet TCRdb's version contains in-frame clones alone and is incomplete. The sample holds just under 65,000 clones, roughly 98% seen once. The V gene is TRBV28, the J gene TRBJ1-2, with 10 bases fitting TRBD1. Specimen: Tregs from blood, collected before the transplant. The sequence was obtained from a human donor who received a combined kidney and bone marrow transplant. The CDR3 region has the DNA TGTGCCAGCAGTTCCCGGGACAGGGGCATTTCGGGCTACACCTTC. Its protein product is CASSSRDRGISGYTF.